This TCR beta chain was identified during a study of long-term antiretroviral therapy in people with HIV. Study-wide results and limits: ART adherence, viral resistance and therapy changes went unrecorded.

The libraries were made with immunoSEQ v3.0 at survey level. Generated by immunoSEQ multiplex PCR, the TCRdb table keeps only in-frame clones and is missing some. This sample has under 30,000 clones; about nine tenths occur once, and the top ten carry about 7%. Germline V gene lookup returns CDR1 MNHEY and CDR2 SMNVEV (reference sequence). J was trimmed by 2 bases and V by 6 bases; bases with no gene match: 18. There are 20 residues in the CDR3. A remark on this clone: Its antigen is not known.

Material: unsorted PBMCs, obtained roughly 5 years before starting antiretroviral therapy. The receptor was derived from a man aged 45-65 years with HIV. This sequence joins TRBV27 and TRBJ2-6; 8 positions match TRBD1. CDR3 in DNA: TGTGCCAGCAGGGACCGGGGCAGGGGGCTCGGAAAAACTGGGGCCAACGTCCTGACTTTC. It encodes CASRDRGRGLGKTGANVLTF.